This paragraph reports one T cell receptor beta chain. Its cognate antigen is unknown. The CDR3 loop spans 16 amino acids. V lost 0 bases, J lost 2 bases, and 13 bases lay in between. Germline values: CDR1 SGDLS, CDR2 YYNGEE. The data were taken from a study of human T cells and chemical hapten exposure. In TCRdb, the RACE reads were re-called with MiXCR into one record per CDR3 protein. Among around 69,000 distinct CDR3 sequences listed, around 7.9% were seen once. The sample's time point: patch test 2, 6 weeks after DPC sensitization. Treatment in this sample: therapeutic diphenylcyclopropenone sensitization with weekly scalp DPC. Sample donors consisted of patients with alopecia, aged 18 to 70 years, who were suitable for DPC. General study findings and limits: TCRs above 1 in 1000 frequency did not change with DPC sensitization. Patch test score was positively correlated with the counts of PT1 expanded TCRs.

Sequencing was performed on whole blood, taken in connection with sensitization to the hapten diphenylcyclopropenone (DPC). V is TRBV9 and J is TRBJ2-3; D remains ambiguous. The clonotype originates from a woman in her fifties or sixties with alopecia areata. Some clones in this sample may be carry-over from other donors' samples. CDR3: CASSVEVAGHTDTQYF. CDR3 in DNA: TGTGCCAGCAGCGTAGAGGTAGCCGGGCACACAGATACGCAGTATTTT.